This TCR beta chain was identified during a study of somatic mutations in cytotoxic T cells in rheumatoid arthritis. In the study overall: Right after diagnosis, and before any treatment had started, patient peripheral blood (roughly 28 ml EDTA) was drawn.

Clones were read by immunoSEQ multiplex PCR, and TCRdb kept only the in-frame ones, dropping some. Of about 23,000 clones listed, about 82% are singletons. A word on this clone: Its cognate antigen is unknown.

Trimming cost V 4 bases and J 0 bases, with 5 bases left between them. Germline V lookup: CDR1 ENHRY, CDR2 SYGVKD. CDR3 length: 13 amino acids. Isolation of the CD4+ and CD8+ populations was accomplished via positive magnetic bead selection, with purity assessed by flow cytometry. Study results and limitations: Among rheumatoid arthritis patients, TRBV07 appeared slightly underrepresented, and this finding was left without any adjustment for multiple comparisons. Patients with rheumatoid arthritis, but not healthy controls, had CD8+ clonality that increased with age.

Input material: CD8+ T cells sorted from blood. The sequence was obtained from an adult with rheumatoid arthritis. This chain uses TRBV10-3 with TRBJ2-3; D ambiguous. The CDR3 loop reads CAISVPSTDTQYF. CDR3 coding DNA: TGTGCCATCAGTGTTCCTAGCACAGATACGCAGTATTTT.